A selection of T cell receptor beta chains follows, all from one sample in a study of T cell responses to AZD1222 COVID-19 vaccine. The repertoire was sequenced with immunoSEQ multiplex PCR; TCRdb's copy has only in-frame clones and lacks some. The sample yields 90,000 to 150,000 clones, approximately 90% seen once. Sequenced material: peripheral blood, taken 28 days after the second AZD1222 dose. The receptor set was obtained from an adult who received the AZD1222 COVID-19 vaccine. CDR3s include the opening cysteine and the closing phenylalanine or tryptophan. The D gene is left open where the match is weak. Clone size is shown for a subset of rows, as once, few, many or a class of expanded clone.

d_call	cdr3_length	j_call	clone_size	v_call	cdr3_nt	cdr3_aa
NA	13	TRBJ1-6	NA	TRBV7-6	TGTGCCAGCAGCTTAGGACAAACATCACCCCTCCACTTT	CASSLGQTSPLHF
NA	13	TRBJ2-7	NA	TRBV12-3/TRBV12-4	TGTGCCAGCAGTTTAGCAGGGGGGGACGAGCAGTACTTC	CASSLAGGDEQYF
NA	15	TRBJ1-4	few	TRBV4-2	TGTGCCAGCAGCCAAGGGGCGGTTGTAAATGAAAAACTGTTTTTT	CASSQGAVVNEKLFF
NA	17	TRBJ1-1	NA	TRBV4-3	TGCGCCAGCAGCCCGAGTAGATCAGGGGTCTTGAACACTGAAGCTTTCTTT	CASSPSRSGVLNTEAFF
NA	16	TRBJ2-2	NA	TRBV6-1	TGTGCCAGCAGTGAAGTTCAGGGGCGCGGCACCGGGGAGCTGTTTTTT	CASSEVQGRGTGELFF
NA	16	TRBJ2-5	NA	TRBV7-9	TGTGCCAGCAGCTTAGCGCTGTACGGGGCTCAAGAGACCCAGTACTTC	CASSLALYGAQETQYF
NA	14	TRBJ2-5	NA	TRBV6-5	TGTGCCAGCAGTTACTCCACCTCCGTCCAGACCCAGTACTTC	CASSYSTSVQTQYF
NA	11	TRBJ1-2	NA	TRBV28	TGTGCCAGCCAACAGTTCTATGGCTACACCTTC	CASQQFYGYTF
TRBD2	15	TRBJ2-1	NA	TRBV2	TGTGCCAGCAGTGGTTCGGGGGGGAATCAGGGTGAGCAGTTCTTC	CASSGSGGNQGEQFF
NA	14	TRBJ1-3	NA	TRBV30	TGTGCCTGGAGTGGCGGGGTCACTGGAAACACCATATATTTT	CAWSGGVTGNTIYF
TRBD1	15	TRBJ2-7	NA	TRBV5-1	TGCGCCAGCAGCGGAGGACAGGCACAGTACTACGAGCAGTACTTC	CASSGGQAQYYEQYF
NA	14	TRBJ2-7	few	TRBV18	TGTGCCAGCTCACCCGACGACAGGTCCTACGAGCAGTACTTC	CASSPDDRSYEQYF
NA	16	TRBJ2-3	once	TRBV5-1	TGCGCCAGCAGCACCTCAAAGTCAGGGTTCGAAGATACGCAGTATTTT	CASSTSKSGFEDTQYF
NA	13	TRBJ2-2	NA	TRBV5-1	TGCGCCAGCAGCTTGGGGAATGAGGGGGAGCTGTTTTTT	CASSLGNEGELFF
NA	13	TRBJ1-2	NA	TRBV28	TGTGCCAGCAGAATAGACAGTGCCTATGGCTACACCTTC	CASRIDSAYGYTF
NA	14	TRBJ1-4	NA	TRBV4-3	TGCGCCAGCAGCCAATCCAGGGGAGCTGAAAAACTGTTTTTT	CASSQSRGAEKLFF
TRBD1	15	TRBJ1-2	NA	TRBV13	TGTGCCAGCAGCCCCAAACAGGGGGCGCATCCCGGCTACACCTTC	CASSPKQGAHPGYTF
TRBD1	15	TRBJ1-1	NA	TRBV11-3	TGTGCCAGCAGCTTACAAGGACAGGGGCAAACTGAAGCTTTCTTT	CASSLQGQGQTEAFF
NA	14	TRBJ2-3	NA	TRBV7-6	TGTGCCAGCGGGCGGCATCTAAGCACAGATACGCAGTATTTT	CASGRHLSTDTQYF
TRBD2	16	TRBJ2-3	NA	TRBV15	TGTGCCACCAGCTCCATTTGGCGGGGGAGCACAGATACGCAGTATTTT	CATSSIWRGSTDTQYF
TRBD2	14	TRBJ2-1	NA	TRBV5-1	TGCGCCAGCAGCTTAACTAGCGGGATGGGTGAGCAGTTCTTC	CASSLTSGMGEQFF
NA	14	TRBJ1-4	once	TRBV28	TGTGCCAGCAGACCCCCCGGGCAGGGAGAAAAACTGTTTTTT	CASRPPGQGEKLFF
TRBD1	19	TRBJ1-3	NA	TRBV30	TGTGCCTGGAGTCCCAGTTGGGACCAACAGGGGATCCCTGGAAACACCATATATTTT	CAWSPSWDQQGIPGNTIYF
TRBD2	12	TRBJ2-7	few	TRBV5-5	TGTGCCAGCAGCATCGGACTAGCGGACGAGTACTTC	CASSIGLADEYF
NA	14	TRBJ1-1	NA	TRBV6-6	TGTGCCAGCAGACTCGGGGGGCATGACACTGAAGCTTTCTTT	CASRLGGHDTEAFF
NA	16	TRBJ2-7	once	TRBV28	TGTGCCAGCAGTTTATTGGGCGGGGCTAAGGTGTCTAAGCAGTACTTC	CASSLLGGAKVSKQYF
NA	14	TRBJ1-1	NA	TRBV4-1	TGCGCCAGCAGCCAAGGACCCATGAACACTGAAGCTTTCTTT	CASSQGPMNTEAFF
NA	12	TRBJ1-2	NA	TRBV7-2	TGTGCCAGCAGCTTAGCGGGGAATGGCTACACCTTC	CASSLAGNGYTF
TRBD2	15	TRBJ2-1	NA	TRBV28	TGTGCCAGCAGTCCCTCCCTAGCGGGGTACAATGAGCAGTTCTTC	CASSPSLAGYNEQFF
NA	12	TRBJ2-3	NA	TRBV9	TGTGCCAGCAGCACGACCAGGGATACGCAGTATTTT	CASSTTRDTQYF
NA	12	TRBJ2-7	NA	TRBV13	TGTGCCAGCAGCATCCGAGGGCTCGAGCAGTACTTC	CASSIRGLEQYF
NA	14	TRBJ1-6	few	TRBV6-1	TGTGCCAGCAGTGAAGACAGGGAAAGCTCACCCCTCCACTTT	CASSEDRESSPLHF
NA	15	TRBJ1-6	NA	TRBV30	TGTGCCTGGGGACCCCCAGGGTTTGGGGATTCACCCCTCCACTTT	CAWGPPGFGDSPLHF
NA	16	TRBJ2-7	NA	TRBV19	TGTGCCAGTAGAACAACCCTGGGGCAGGGGACCGACGAGCAGTACTTC	CASRTTLGQGTDEQYF
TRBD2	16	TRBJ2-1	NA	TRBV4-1	TGCGCCAGCAGCCAAGGGCTAGCGGGGGGGTTAGGTGAGCAGTTCTTC	CASSQGLAGGLGEQFF
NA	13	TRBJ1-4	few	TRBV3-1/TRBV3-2	TGTGCCAGCAGCCAAATAGGGGATGAAAAACTGTTTTTT	CASSQIGDEKLFF
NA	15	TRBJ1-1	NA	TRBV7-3	TGTGCCAGCAGCTTAGAGGGTTGGGGGAACACTGAAGCTTTCTTT	CASSLEGWGNTEAFF
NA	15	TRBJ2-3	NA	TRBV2	TGTGCCAGCAGTGCCAGTCCAGGGGGCACAGATACGCAGTATTTT	CASSASPGGTDTQYF
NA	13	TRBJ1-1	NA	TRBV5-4	TGTGCCAGCAGCCGGACCGGGGTCACTGAAGCTTTCTTT	CASSRTGVTEAFF
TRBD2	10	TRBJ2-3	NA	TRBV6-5	TGTGCCGTGGGGGGGGAGTCGCAGTATTTT	CAVGGESQYF
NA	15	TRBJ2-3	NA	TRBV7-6	TGTGCCAGCAGCTTAGATGGACTCTCCCACTCTACGCAGTATTTT	CASSLDGLSHSTQYF